This T cell receptor beta chain was observed in a study of cytomegalovirus exposure and HLA in healthy donors. Overall study findings and caveats: Both high specificity and high sensitivity reportedly marked the classifier's diagnosis of cytomegalovirus status. Most TCRs appeared rarely, but some public TCRs recurred in many donors. In vitro data verified a few CMV-associated chains as specific for CMV antigens. TCR clusters originating in the first cohort tended to co-occur in the 100 to 150 validation repertoires, according to a later analysis.

The junction had 12 bases not matched to a gene; V was cut back by 0 bases and J by 1 base. The CDR3 is made up of 18 amino acids. From germline, CDR1 is SGHRS and CDR2 YFSETQ. Turning to this clone: No antigen is known for it.

Method: immunoSEQ multiplex PCR; TCRdb's copy keeps in-frame clones and lacks some. This sample has about 98,000 clones; approximately 94% occur once, and the top ten carry approximately 1%. The V and J genes are TRBV5-1 and TRBJ2-5; 7 bases align to TRBD1. The sequenced sample consisted of PBMCs. The sequence was obtained from a young woman in good health and CMV-seronegative. The CDR3 nucleotides are TGCGCCAGCAGCTTGGGGACAGGTCGTGGACCCGTCCAAGAGACCCAGTACTTC. Translated, it gives CASSLGTGRGPVQETQYF.